The 23 T cell receptor beta chains below were found in one sample sequenced in a study of technical replicates of blood from a handful of donors. Profiled with immunoSEQ multiplex PCR; TCRdb holds only in-frame clones, not every one. The sample yields some 80,000 clones, approximately 78% seen once. The sample was PBMCs. All receptors derive from a human donor in good health. Some clones in this sample may be carry-over from other donors' samples.

This clone has just a few counts. This rearrangement joins TRBV6-6 to TRBJ2-5, with 8 bases that match TRBD2. V lost 8 bases, J lost 3 bases, and 5 bases stayed unmatched. The CDR3 consists of 13 residues. Germline V CDR1 and CDR2: MNHNY, SVGAGI (reference sequence). The CDR3 reads CASESAGEETQYF. The CDR3 DNA reads as TGTGCCAGCGAATCAGCGGGGGAAGAGACCCAGTACTTC.

The chain uses TRBV7-6 and TRBJ2-3; D gene uncertain. The V and J ends lost 3 bases and 11 bases respectively, with 21 bases between them. Germline V gives CDR1 SGHVS, CDR2 FNYEAQ. The CDR3 covers 15 residues. The chain's CDR3 is CASSFPPDGLRWQYF. The CDR3 DNA sequence: TGTGCCAGCAGCTTCCCCCCAGATGGGCTTAGATGGCAGTATTTT.

The chain has TRBV9 and TRBJ2-7; the match to TRBD2 covers 8 bases. The CDR3 is made up of 14 amino acids. V shed 3 bases, J shed 3 bases, and the junction held 5 bases outside the gene matches. CDR1 is SGDLS and CDR2 is YYNGEE in the germline V gene. The CDR3 is CASSGTSGFYEQYF. The DNA for the CDR3 is TGTGCCAGCAGCGGTACTAGCGGATTCTACGAGCAGTACTTC.

Only one count was recorded for this clone. The chain uses TRBV5-6 and TRBJ2-5, with 8 nucleotides matching TRBD2. J lost 3 bases, V lost 3 bases, and 13 bases had no gene match. The CDR3 covers 17 residues. The germline V gene encodes CDR1 SGHDT and CDR2 YYEEEE. CDR3 coding DNA: TGTGCCAGCAGCTCCTCTCCAGCGGGGGTGACCGAAGAGACCCAGTACTTC. Amino acid sequence: CASSSSPAGVTEETQYF.

The chain joins TRBV4-3 to TRBJ2-1, with TRBD2 matching over 8 bases. The CDR3 length is 15 residues. Germline CDR1 and CDR2: LGHNA and YSLEER. With 0 bases clipped from V and 2 bases from J, the junction kept 0 bases outside the gene matches. This chain's CDR3 is CASSQEREAYNEQFF. In DNA, the CDR3 is TGCGCCAGCAGCCAAGAGCGGGAGGCCTACAATGAGCAGTTCTTC.

The V call is TRBV15, the J call TRBJ2-3; a possible D gene is TRBD2 (6 bases). The CDR3 extends over 14 amino acids. From germline, CDR1 is LNHNV and CDR2 YYDKDF (reference sequence). The V gene lost 9 bases and the J gene lost 0 bases, with 13 bases spanning the gap. This chain's CDR3 is CATAAGSSTDTQYF. CDR3 nucleotide sequence: TGTGCCACAGCGGCGGGGTCTAGCACAGATACGCAGTATTTT.

This chain links TRBV4-3 with TRBJ1-6; weak D call: TRBD1 (5 bases). This CDR3 has 15 residues. V was shortened by 4 bases and J by 10 bases, with 17 bases between the two germline ends. CDR1 LGHNA and CDR2 YSLEER come from the germline V gene. The CDR3 DNA sequence: TGCGCCAGCAGCCTCACCGGGGGGAGGGTCTCACCCCTCCACTTT. It encodes CASSLTGGRVSPLHF.

The chain couples TRBV30 to TRBJ1-4; D unclear. With 0 bases removed from V and 7 bases from J, the gap between germline ends came to 6 bases. The germline V gene has CDR1 GTSNPN and CDR2 SVGIG (reference sequence). CDR3 length: 12 residues. CDR3 loop: CAWSVTSEKLFF. The CDR3 DNA follows: TGTGCCTGGAGTGTAACGAGTGAAAAACTGTTTTTT.

This chain joins TRBV6-5 and TRBJ2-7; the match to TRBD1 covers 8 bases. J gave up 2 bases and V 2 bases, and 5 bases lay outside the gene matches. The CDR3 is made up of 15 amino acids. Germline V CDR1 and CDR2: MNHEY, SVGAGI. CDR3 DNA sequence: TGTGCCAGCAGTTACCAGACAGGGGTCACCTACGAGCAGTACTTC. Translation gives CASSYQTGVTYEQYF.

As to this clone: A read error may produce the germline difference seen at one junction end. The chain combines TRBV2 with TRBJ2-3; TRBD2 might be the D (6 bases). Per germline, CDR1 SNHLY and CDR2 FYNNEI. This CDR3 is built from 11 residues. Here the CDR3 reads CASSPGGRGSF. The CDR3 coding sequence is TGTGCCAGCAGCCCCGGGGGTCGGGGGTCTTTT.

The chain uses TRBV6-5 and TRBJ2-5, with D perhaps matching TRBD2 (6 bases). This CDR3 spans 14 amino acids. Germline lookup yields CDR1 MNHEY and CDR2 SVGAGI. V dropped 6 bases and J dropped 5 bases, with 16 bases sitting between them. The CDR3 DNA is TGTGCCAGCAGCCGGAATCTAGCGTCGGAGACCCAGTACTTC. It yields the protein CASSRNLASETQYF.

V and J are TRBV30 and TRBJ2-2; D is possibly TRBD1 (5 bases). CDR3 size: 13 residues. V dropped 3 bases and J dropped 7 bases, with 12 bases sitting between them. Germline V gene sequence: CDR1 GTSNPN, CDR2 SVGIG (reference sequence). This CDR3 is CAWREDSGGELFF. The DNA for the CDR3 is TGTGCCTGGAGAGAAGACAGTGGCGGGGAGCTGTTTTTT.

Written as DNA, the CDR3 is TGTGCCAGCAGTAACTATCAGCCCGGGACAGATACGCAGTATTTT. Amino acid sequence: CASSNYQPGTDTQYF. The gene calls are TRBV6-5 and TRBJ2-3; unclear D gene. The CDR3 has 15 amino acids. Between the trimmed V and J ends, which lost 5 bases and 3 bases, there was a span of 15 bases. Germline V gene sequence: CDR1 MNHEY, CDR2 SVGAGI.

The chain uses TRBV4-2 and TRBJ2-3; 8 bases line up with TRBD2. Germline V gene lookup returns CDR1 LGHNA and CDR2 YNFKEQ. The CDR3 sequence is 14 residues long. Losses at the gene ends were 4 bases for V and 3 bases for J; bases not matched to a gene: 3. The CDR3 protein is CASSPGGETDTQYF. The CDR3 coding sequence is TGTGCCAGCAGCCCGGGAGGGGAAACAGATACGCAGTATTTT.

This clone was seen a handful of times. The chain couples TRBV18 to TRBJ1-6, with D possibly being TRBD1 (6 bases). V was clipped by 6 bases and J by 9 bases, with 12 bases between them. The CDR3 has 13 residues. Germline loops: CDR1 KGHSH, CDR2 LQKENI. The CDR3 nucleotides are TGTGCCAGCTCTCCGGACAGTACTTCACCCCTCCACTTT. Its protein product is CASSPDSTSPLHF.

The chain combines TRBV5-4 with TRBJ1-6; D may be TRBD1 (5 bases). Germline CDR1 and CDR2: SGHNT and YYREEE (reference sequence). CDR3 length equals 13 residues. V was cut by 2 bases and J by 9 bases, with 9 bases left in between. The DNA for the CDR3 is TGTGCCAGCAGCTTCTGGGGCGGTTCACCCCTCCACTTT. Its translation is CASSFWGGSPLHF.

The J gene is TRBJ2-7, the V gene TRBV13, with D possibly TRBD2 on 5 matching bases. Trimming left V 5 bases short and J 3 bases short, with 11 bases between. Germline assignment: CDR1 PRHDT and CDR2 FYEKMQ (reference sequence). The CDR3 runs 13 residues. The DNA for the CDR3 is TGTGCCAGCAGCCCCCTCGGAGGCTACGAGCAGTACTTC. Protein sequence: CASSPLGGYEQYF. Together with reference TRBV13 and TRBJ2-7, the CDR3 gives the full variable domain: AAGVIQSPRHLIKEKRETATLKCYPIPRHDTVYWYQQGPGQDPQFLISFYEKMQSDKGSIPDRFSAQQFSDYHSELNMSSLELGDSALYFCASSPLGGYEQYFGPGTRLTVT.

The chain recombines TRBV27 with TRBJ2-3, with D uncertain. Germline V CDR1 and CDR2: MNHEY, SMNVEV (reference sequence). This CDR3 spans 16 amino acids. V gave up 0 bases and J gave up 0 bases, with 10 bases separating them. This CDR3 reads CASSLSWATSTDTQYF. The CDR3 bases are TGTGCCAGCAGTTTATCGTGGGCCACTAGCACAGATACGCAGTATTTT.

In this sample, this clone turned up once. The V gene is TRBV30, the J gene TRBJ1-5; tentative D call: TRBD1 (5 bases). Germline assignment: CDR1 GTSNPN and CDR2 SVGIG (reference sequence). Trimming removed 8 bases from V and 2 bases from J, with 10 bases in between. The CDR3 covers 12 residues. The CDR3 coding sequence is TGTGCCATACAGGTCGGCAATCAGCCCCAGCATTTT. Residues: CAIQVGNQPQHF.

This rearrangement joins TRBV7-9 to TRBJ2-3, with 8 positions matching TRBD2. The CDR3 contains 13 residues. CDR1 is SEHNR, CDR2 FQNEAQ, per germline (reference sequence). The ends lost 8 bases at V and 4 bases at J; junction bases unmatched: 5. CDR3 loop: CASWREEPDTQYF. In DNA, the CDR3 is TGTGCCAGCTGGCGGGAGGAGCCAGATACGCAGTATTTT. Full variable domain (missing parts from reference TRBV7-9 and TRBJ2-3): DTGVSQNPRHKITKRGQNVTFRCDPISEHNRLYWYRQTLGQGPEFLTYFQNEAQLEKSRLLSDRFSAERPKGSFSTLEIQRTEQGDSAMYLCASWREEPDTQYFGPGTRLTVL.

V and J are TRBV7-9 and TRBJ2-3, with 14 bases aligning to TRBD2. Germline CDR1 SEHNR, CDR2 FQNEAQ (reference sequence). The CDR3 sequence is 16 residues long. V lost 5 bases, J lost 4 bases, and 5 bases stayed unmatched. The CDR3 is CASSPTSGGAADTQYF. CDR3 DNA: TGTGCCAGCAGCCCGACTAGCGGGGGGGCTGCAGATACGCAGTATTTT.

This chain connects TRBV30 to TRBJ1-1; 8 bases are a match to TRBD1. Germline V lookup: CDR1 GTSNPN, CDR2 SVGIG (reference sequence). The CDR3 spans 13 residues. Trimming at V came to 0 bases and at J to 3 bases, leaving 0 bases not matched to a gene. The CDR3 DNA is TGTGCCTGGAGTGTACAGGGGGACACTGAAGCTTTCTTT. Its translation: CAWSVQGDTEAFF.

The chain is built from TRBV9 and TRBJ1-5, with D hard to call. The ends were cut back, 0 bases at V and 5 bases at J, with 21 bases in the middle. The CDR3 is made up of 18 amino acids. Looked up from germline, CDR1 is SGDLS and CDR2 is YYNGEE. CDR3 sequence reads: CASSVVEERENFYQPQHF. The CDR3 DNA sequence: TGTGCCAGCAGCGTAGTCGAGGAGCGGGAAAATTTTTATCAGCCCCAGCATTTT.